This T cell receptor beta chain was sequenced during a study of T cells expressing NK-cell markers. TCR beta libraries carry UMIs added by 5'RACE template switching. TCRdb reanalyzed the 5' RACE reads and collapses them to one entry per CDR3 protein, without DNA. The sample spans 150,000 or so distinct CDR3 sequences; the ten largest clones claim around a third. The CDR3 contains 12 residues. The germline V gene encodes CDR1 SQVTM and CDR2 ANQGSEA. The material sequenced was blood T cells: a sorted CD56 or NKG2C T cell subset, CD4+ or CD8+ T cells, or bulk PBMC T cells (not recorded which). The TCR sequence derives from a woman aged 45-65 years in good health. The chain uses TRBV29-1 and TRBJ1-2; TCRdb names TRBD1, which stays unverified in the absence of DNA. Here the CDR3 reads CSGDSSSYGYTF.